These T cell receptor beta chains were read from a single sample in a study of cytomegalovirus exposure and HLA in healthy donors. Generated by immunoSEQ multiplex PCR, the TCRdb table keeps only in-frame clones and is missing some. The table shows roughly 130,000 clones, with around three quarters occurring only once. The sequencing input was PBMCs. These receptors were taken from a man aged 35 to 55 in good health and CMV-seronegative. Each CDR3 is given with its conserved first and last residue. D genes are given only for firm matches. Not every row has a clone size; where given, it reads once, few, many or a size class.

v_call: TRBV5-1; j_call: TRBJ2-2; d_call: TRBD1; clone_size: -; cdr3_aa: CASSLSGGFETGELFF; cdr3_nt: TGCGCCAGCAGCTTGTCAGGGGGCTTTGAAACCGGGGAGCTGTTTTTT
v_call: TRBV30; j_call: TRBJ1-5; d_call: TRBD1; clone_size: few; cdr3_aa: CAWSNGDRVHQPQHF; cdr3_nt: TGTGCCTGGAGTAACGGTGACAGGGTCCATCAGCCCCAGCATTTT
v_call: TRBV30; j_call: TRBJ2-7; d_call: -; clone_size: -; cdr3_aa: CAWSVMGQPSYEQYF; cdr3_nt: TGTGCCTGGAGTGTAATGGGGCAACCATCCTACGAGCAGTACTTC
v_call: TRBV30; j_call: TRBJ2-2; d_call: -; clone_size: -; cdr3_aa: CAWRWTVGELFF; cdr3_nt: TGTGCCTGGAGATGGACTGTTGGGGAGCTGTTTTTT
v_call: TRBV10-2; j_call: TRBJ2-2; d_call: TRBD2; clone_size: -; cdr3_aa: CASSDPETSGRLTGELFF; cdr3_nt: TGCGCCAGCAGTGACCCCGAGACTAGCGGGAGATTGACCGGGGAGCTGTTTTTT
v_call: TRBV5-1; j_call: TRBJ1-2; d_call: -; clone_size: -; cdr3_aa: CASSIQGSEDYGYTF; cdr3_nt: TGCGCCAGCAGCATACAGGGCTCTGAGGACTATGGCTACACCTTC
v_call: TRBV28; j_call: TRBJ2-5; d_call: TRBD2; clone_size: -; cdr3_aa: CASSQAGTSVKETQYF; cdr3_nt: TGTGCCAGCAGTCAAGCCGGGACTAGCGTGAAGGAGACCCAGTACTTC
v_call: TRBV5-1; j_call: TRBJ1-2; d_call: -; clone_size: once; cdr3_aa: CASSLAPGANYGYTF; cdr3_nt: TGCGCCAGCAGCCTTGCTCCGGGGGCTAACTATGGCTACACCTTC
v_call: TRBV5-6; j_call: TRBJ2-5; d_call: TRBD1; clone_size: -; cdr3_aa: CASSRQGDQYF; cdr3_nt: TGTGCCAGCAGCCGACAGGGGGACCAGTACTTC
v_call: TRBV7-8; j_call: TRBJ1-4; d_call: TRBD1; clone_size: -; cdr3_aa: CASSPHRGDEKLFF; cdr3_nt: TGTGCCAGCAGCCCCCACAGGGGAGATGAAAAACTGTTTTTT
v_call: TRBV2; j_call: TRBJ1-2; d_call: TRBD1; clone_size: -; cdr3_aa: CASSPRAGGGGYGYTF; cdr3_nt: TGTGCCAGCAGTCCTAGGGCAGGGGGCGGTGGCTATGGCTACACCTTC
v_call: TRBV5-1; j_call: TRBJ2-2; d_call: TRBD1; clone_size: -; cdr3_aa: CASRGQENTGELFF; cdr3_nt: TGCGCCAGCAGGGGACAGGAGAACACCGGGGAGCTGTTTTTT
v_call: TRBV10-1; j_call: TRBJ1-4; d_call: TRBD1; clone_size: few; cdr3_aa: CASGNGQANEKLFF; cdr3_nt: TGCGCCAGCGGGAATGGACAGGCTAATGAAAAACTGTTTTTT
v_call: TRBV28; j_call: TRBJ1-4; d_call: -; clone_size: -; cdr3_aa: CASNWRGTNEKLFF; cdr3_nt: TGTGCCAGCAATTGGAGGGGAACTAATGAAAAACTGTTTTTT
v_call: TRBV4-2; j_call: TRBJ2-1; d_call: TRBD2; clone_size: -; cdr3_aa: CASSPGTSDYNEQFF; cdr3_nt: TGTGCCAGCAGCCCGGGGACTAGCGATTACAATGAGCAGTTCTTC
v_call: TRBV7-3; j_call: TRBJ2-3; d_call: TRBD1; clone_size: -; cdr3_aa: CASSLWGQGGSDTQYF; cdr3_nt: TGTGCCAGCAGCTTATGGGGACAGGGCGGATCAGATACGCAGTATTTT
v_call: TRBV7-9; j_call: TRBJ2-3; d_call: -; clone_size: -; cdr3_aa: CASRVGLSTDTQYF; cdr3_nt: TGTGCCAGCAGGGTAGGACTTAGCACAGATACGCAGTATTTT
v_call: TRBV4-1; j_call: TRBJ1-2; d_call: -; clone_size: -; cdr3_aa: CASSQHLGQGYGYTF; cdr3_nt: TGCGCCAGCAGCCAACACCTCGGTCAGGGATATGGCTACACCTTC